This T cell receptor (beta chain) was captured by sequencing in a study of blood T cell repertoires in COVID-19. CDR3 size: 16 residues. CDR1 SSHAT and CDR2 FNYEAQ come from the germline V gene (reference sequence). Clones were read by immunoSEQ multiplex PCR, and TCRdb kept only the in-frame ones, dropping some. Of some 150,000 clones detected, around 86% appear once; the ten largest clones hold around 3.5%. Worth noting for this clone: The junction differs from germline at one of its ends, possibly a read error.

The V gene is TRBV7-7, the J gene TRBJ2-5, with 9 bases identical to TRBD1. The clonotype originates from a man aged 65 to 79 with acute or convalescent COVID-19. What was sequenced was peripheral blood. The CDR3 DNA sequence: TGTGCTAGCAGCTTAGGGACAGGGACACTTCAAGAGACCCAGTACTTC. It encodes CASSLGTGTLQETQYF.